This entry concerns a single TCR beta chain. The antigen remains unidentified. This entry is derived from a study of T-cell reconstitution after alpha-beta-depleted transplantation in children. General observations from the study: T-cell counts and diversity at one year following transplant were attributed mainly to newly produced T cells.

The CDR3 has 14 amino acids. CDR1 MNHEY and CDR2 SMNVEV come from the germline V gene (reference sequence). Trimming at V came to 1 base and at J to 7 bases, leaving 4 bases not matched to a gene. Unique molecular identifiers were used to barcode this TCRbeta library. From the PCR reads, TCRdb called clonotypes with MiXCR, one entry per CDR3 protein. Among 250,000 to 300,000 distinct CDR3 sequences listed, almost 8% were seen once. The TCR was taken from a female patient aged 2-15 years who had a stem cell transplant for Fanconi anemia, so the T cells may come from the graft donor. The V gene is TRBV27, the J gene TRBJ2-1, with 7 bases lining up with TRBD2. This specimen consisted of peripheral blood, obtained 360 days after TCRalphabeta/CD19-depleted stem cell transplant. The CDR3 nucleotides read TGTGCCAGCAGTTTATTGGGAGGGAATAATGAGCAGTTCTTC. Translated: CASSLLGGNNEQFF.